The 3 T cell receptor beta chains below come from one sample, sequenced in a study of T cells in women clearing cervical HPV infection. The method was immunoSEQ multiplex PCR; TCRdb's version includes in-frame clones alone and lacks a portion of them. This sample's table has about 34,000 clones. The specimen was blood buffy coat. All receptors come from a woman between 18 and 69 years old with a cervical HPV16 infection that either progressed to CIN3+ or cleared (not recorded which).

For this clone: The read terminates 3 residues ahead of where the CDR3 ends, so the germline J gene completes it. The rearrangement joins TRBV7-9 to TRBJ2-7; 8 positions match TRBD1. Per germline, CDR1 SEHNR and CDR2 FQNEAQ (reference sequence). After removal of 5 bases from V and 6 bases from J, the junction contained 9 bases not matched to a gene. The CDR3 is made up of 14 amino acids. The part of the CDR3 DNA that was read is TGTGCCAGCAGCGCCGCCAGGACAGGGCTCGAG. Translated, it gives CASSAARTGLE. The CDR3 reads in full as CASSAARTGLEQYF. The variable domain in full, with the rest retrieved from reference TRBV7-9 and TRBJ2-7, is DTGVSQNPRHKITKRGQNVTFRCDPISEHNRLYWYRQTLGQGPEFLTYFQNEAQLEKSRLLSDRFSAERPKGSFSTLEIQRTEQGDSAMYLCASSAARTGLEQYFGPGTRLTVT.

On this clone: The read halts 3 residues ahead of the CDR3 end, with the missing end drawn from the germline J gene. This chain joins TRBV5-1 and TRBJ2-3, with TRBD2 matching 7 bases. The trim removed 0 bases at V and 4 bases at J, leaving 5 bases unmatched. Germline CDR1 and CDR2: SGHRS and YFSETQ. The CDR3 has 15 amino acids. This CDR3 reads CASSLASGKADTQYF. The sequenced part of the CDR3 DNA is TGCGCCAGCAGCTTGGCGAGCGGGAAAGCAGATACG.

A remark on this clone: Read coverage stops 3 residues before the CDR3 terminus; the germline J gene supplies the remainder. The chain joins TRBV6-1 to TRBJ2-5; TRBD1 agrees at 7 bases. Germline V gene sequence: CDR1 MNHNS, CDR2 SASEGT. V lost 4 bases, J lost 5 bases, and 13 bases stayed unmatched. The CDR3 has 16 amino acids. The part of the CDR3 DNA that was read is TGTGCCAGCAGTGCGTACCCCGGGACAGCCGCGGAGACC. Its protein product is CASSAYPGTAAET. The whole CDR3 protein is CASSAYPGTAAETQYF.